This TCR beta chain came from a study of blood T cell repertoires in COVID-19. In the study overall: Samples taken during acute and convalescent COVID-19 were collected in the United States, Italy and Spain.

The CDR3 spans 13 residues. Deletions cut 6 bases from V and 2 bases from J, with 10 bases between. CDR1 is MGHRA, CDR2 YSYEKL, per germline. Enrollees, roughly 18 to 90 years old, lived in about two dozen US areas. Clones were read by immunoSEQ multiplex PCR, and TCRdb kept only the in-frame ones, dropping some. The table records hundreds of thousands of clones, 70% to 90% of them present only once. This receptor was identified in a woman between 40 and 50 years old who had recovered from COVID-19. The sample comprised PBMCs or T cells enriched from blood (not recorded which). The J gene is TRBJ1-2, the V gene TRBV4-1; unclear D gene. This CDR3 reads CASSPLGNYGYTF. In DNA, the CDR3 is TGCGCCAGCAGTCCTTTGGGCAACTATGGCTACACCTTC.